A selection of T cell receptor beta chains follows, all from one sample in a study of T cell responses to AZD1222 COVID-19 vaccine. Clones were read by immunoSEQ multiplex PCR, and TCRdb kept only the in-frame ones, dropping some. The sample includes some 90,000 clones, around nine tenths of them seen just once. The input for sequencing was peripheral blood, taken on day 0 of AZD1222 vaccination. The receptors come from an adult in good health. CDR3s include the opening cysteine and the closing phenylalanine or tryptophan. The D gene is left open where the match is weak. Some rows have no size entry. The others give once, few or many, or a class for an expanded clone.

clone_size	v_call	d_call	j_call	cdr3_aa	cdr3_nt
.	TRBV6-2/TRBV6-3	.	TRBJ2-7	CASSSPGEPYEQYF	TGTGCCAGCAGCAGTCCAGGGGAACCCTACGAGCAGTACTTC
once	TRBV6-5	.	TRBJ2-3	CASSPRMGSDTQYF	TGTGCCAGCAGCCCGAGGATGGGCTCAGATACGCAGTATTTT
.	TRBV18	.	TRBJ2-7	CASSPPSGVYEQYF	TGTGCCAGCTCACCACCCTCAGGGGTTTACGAGCAGTACTTC
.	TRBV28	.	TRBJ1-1	CASSLRRATEAFF	TGTGCCAGCAGTCTGAGGAGGGCCACTGAAGCTTTCTTT
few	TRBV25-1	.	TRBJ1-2	CASRDTGVYNGYTF	TGTGCCAGCAGGGACACAGGCGTATATAATGGCTACACCTTC
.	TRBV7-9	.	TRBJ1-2	CASSLDRTSSRYGYTF	TGTGCCAGCAGCTTAGATCGAACCAGCTCTCGGTATGGCTACACCTTC
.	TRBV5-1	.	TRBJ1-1	CASSLAGTTGGAFF	TGCGCCAGCAGCTTGGCCGGGACTACCGGGGGGGCTTTCTTT
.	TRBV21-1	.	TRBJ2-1	CASSARGYNEQFF	TGTGCCAGCAGCGCCCGGGGCTACAATGAGCAGTTCTTC
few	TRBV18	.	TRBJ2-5	CASSPPGHIWTQYF	TGTGCCAGCTCACCACCGGGTCACATCTGGACCCAGTACTTC
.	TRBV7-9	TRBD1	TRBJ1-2	CASSPPGQGYGYTF	TGTGCCAGCAGCCCGCCCGGACAGGGCTATGGCTACACCTTC
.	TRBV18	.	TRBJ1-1	CASSPVMNTEAFF	TGTGCCAGCTCACCAGTAATGAACACTGAAGCTTTCTTT
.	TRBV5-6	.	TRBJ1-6	CASSLDDAHTPLHF	TGTGCCAGCAGCTTGGACGACGCTCATACACCCCTCCACTTT
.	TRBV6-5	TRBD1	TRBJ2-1	CASSYSDRGDYNEQFF	TGTGCCAGCAGTTACTCGGACAGGGGAGACTACAATGAGCAGTTCTTC
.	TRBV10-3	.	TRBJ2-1	CATHSEEYNEQFF	TGTGCCACCCATAGCGAAGAATACAATGAGCAGTTCTTC
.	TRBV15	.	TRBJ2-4	CATSRDEMLLRADERHIQYF	TGTGCCACCAGCAGAGACGAGATGTTGTTGAGGGCGGACGAGAGGCACATTCAGTACTTC
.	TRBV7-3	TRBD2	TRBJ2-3	CASSSGLAGGPDTQYF	TGTGCCAGCAGCTCAGGACTAGCGGGAGGGCCGGACACGCAGTATTTT
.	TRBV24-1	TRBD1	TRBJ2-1	CATGTGENNEQFF	TGTGCCACCGGGACAGGGGAGAACAATGAGCAGTTCTTC
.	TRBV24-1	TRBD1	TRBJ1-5	CATSSAGGDQPQHF	TGTGCCACCAGCAGCGCAGGGGGGGATCAGCCCCAGCATTTT
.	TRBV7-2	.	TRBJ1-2	CASSPGTNGGYTF	TGTGCCAGCAGCCCCGGGACAAACGGGGGCTACACCTTC
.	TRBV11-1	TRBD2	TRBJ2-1	CASSLLAGGHNEQFF	TGTGCCAGCAGCTTGTTAGCGGGGGGCCACAATGAGCAGTTCTTC
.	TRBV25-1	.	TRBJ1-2	CASSESLAGAYGYTF	TGTGCCAGCAGTGAATCACTGGCAGGGGCCTATGGCTACACCTTC
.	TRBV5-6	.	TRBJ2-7	CASSPWTGTIYEQYF	TGTGCCAGCAGCCCCTGGACGGGCACCATCTACGAGCAGTACTTC
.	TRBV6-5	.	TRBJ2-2	CASSYPPQFTGELFF	TGTGCCAGCAGTTACCCGCCACAATTCACCGGGGAGCTGTTTTTT
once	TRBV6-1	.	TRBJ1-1	CASSERKAEAFF	TGTGCCAGCAGTGAACGCAAAGCTGAAGCTTTCTTT
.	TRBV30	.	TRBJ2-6	CACSGANVLTF	TGTGCCTGCTCTGGGGCCAACGTCCTGACTTTC
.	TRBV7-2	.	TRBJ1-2	CASSFPDRDYGYTF	TGTGCCAGCAGCTTTCCGGACAGAGACTATGGCTACACCTTC
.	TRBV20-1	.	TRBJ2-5	CSASGQQETQYF	TGCAGTGCTAGTGGACAGCAAGAGACCCAGTACTTC
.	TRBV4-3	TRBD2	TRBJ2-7	CASSQEGLAGIYEQYF	TGCGCCAGCAGCCAAGAGGGACTAGCGGGGATCTACGAGCAGTACTTC
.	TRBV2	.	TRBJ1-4	CASSDEKLFF	TGTGCCAGCAGTGACGAAAAACTGTTTTTT
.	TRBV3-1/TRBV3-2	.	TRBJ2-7	CASLNSGVYEQYF	TGTGCCAGCTTGAATTCTGGGGTATACGAGCAGTACTTC
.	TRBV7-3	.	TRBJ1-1	CASSYGGVPEAFF	TGTGCCAGCAGCTATGGGGGGGTTCCTGAAGCTTTCTTT